Below, one T cell receptor (beta chain) is given with its context. There is no known antigen for this receptor. Base qualities are not recorded, but no much larger clone differs from it by a single base. The source of the sample is a study of Ad26.COV2.S vaccination and SARS-CoV-2 variants (dated by TCRdb to about 2021). Background on the whole study: Vaccine-arm donors came from COV1001, a multicentre, randomized, double-blind, placebo-controlled phase I-IIa trial of Ad26.COV2.S in healthy adults. Investigators did not know the trial group allocation while performing experiments and assessing outcomes. A total of approximately 32 samples were included in the TCR-sequenced set, comprising around 20 Ad26.COV2.S vaccine recipients, 5 placebo recipients and 8 SARS-CoV-2 convalescent individuals. Sequencing of the TCRbeta repertoire served to evaluate the specificity and breadth of SARS-CoV-2-reactive T cell receptors following Ad26.COV2.S vaccination. Ad26.COV2.S was administered intramuscularly at 5 x 10^10 or 1 x 10^11 viral particles, either as a single shot or as two shots given 56 days apart. Trial participants were randomized into five groups of five: low-dose or high-dose Ad26.COV2.S given once or twice, or placebo on both occasions. Points the paper makes about the study in general: Substantial breadth of spike-specific CD8+ and CD4+ T cell responses was reported after vaccination. Comparable non-spike TCR breadth was observed between vaccine and placebo recipients, consistent with only spike being contained in the vaccine. According to the authors, total T cell responses may have been underestimated by the TCR breadth and depth analyses. Compared with placebo recipients, Ad26.COV2.S recipients showed higher spike-specific TCR breadth (P = 0.0014). The study lacked the statistical power to compare responses across vaccine doses or regimens.

TCRbeta CDR3 regions were sequenced with the immunoSEQ Assay. After extraction, genomic DNA underwent amplification by bias-controlled multiplex PCR, followed by high-throughput sequencing. As for how the authors treated the data: Collapsing and filtering of sequences were performed to quantify the absolute abundance of each unique TCRbeta CDR3 region. T cell fraction was estimated by normalizing TCRbeta template counts to usable DNA, which was measured by amplifying reference genes present in all nucleated cells. Repertoire TCRs were annotated as SARS-CoV-2-specific by exact matching of V gene, CDR3 amino acid sequence and J gene to a known reactive TCR set. The reference SARS-CoV-2 TCR set was obtained from MIRA and was filtered for enrichment in COVID-19-positive ImmuneCODE repertoires, whereby public or cross-reactive TCRs were removed. Using the MIRA antigens, annotated TCRs were further analysed by specific ORF or by position within an ORF. Depth was the summed frequency of annotated unique rearrangements, while breadth was defined as annotated unique rearrangements over total unique productive rearrangements. Two-sided Wilcoxon rank-sum tests were used to compare TCR breadth between groups. In TCRdb, the immuneACCESS table is reduced to in-frame sequences with V and J assigned. These tables do not hold every clone; where another copy was compared, an unresolved V gene accounts for under half, and the others remain unexplained. V, J and clone size were drawn from that table, and D and trimming were deduced from the DNA. The sample profile shows over 450,000 clones; around 89% of them were found once. The top ten hold more than 1.5% of the sample.

From a lookup of the germline V gene, CDR1 and CDR2 are MGHRA and YSYEKL. Cut back by 1 base and 7 bases, the V and J ends lie 5 bases apart. The CDR3 numbers 12 residues from cysteine through phenylalanine. Solely the CDR3 DNA is kept, with 36 bases framed from the first base. The treatment or condition tag for this specimen amounts to: some 19 received Ad26.COV2.S at low or high dose, single or two shots; roughly five received placebo; per-sample allocation not given. Repertoires of vaccine and placebo recipients were sequenced from samples taken on day 63 after the first injection. Between 29 July and 7 August 2020, Cohort 1b enrolled fewer than 30 adults aged 18-55 years at one site in Boston, USA. Ad26.COV2.S was a replication-incompetent adenovirus type 26 vector that expressed a prefusion-stabilized SARS-CoV-2 spike protein derived from the original Wuhan strain.

The V and J segments used are TRBV4-1 and TRBJ1-5, with no confident D gene call. This TCR was recovered from a person aged 18-60 years who received the Ad26.COV2.S COVID-19 vaccine or a placebo. The sequencing used peripheral blood, collected in a trial of Ad26.COV2.S vaccine versus placebo. The CDR3 amino acid sequence is: CASSQVGQPQHF. The sequenced DNA: TGCGCCAGCAGCCAAGTGGGGCAGCCCCAGCATTTT.